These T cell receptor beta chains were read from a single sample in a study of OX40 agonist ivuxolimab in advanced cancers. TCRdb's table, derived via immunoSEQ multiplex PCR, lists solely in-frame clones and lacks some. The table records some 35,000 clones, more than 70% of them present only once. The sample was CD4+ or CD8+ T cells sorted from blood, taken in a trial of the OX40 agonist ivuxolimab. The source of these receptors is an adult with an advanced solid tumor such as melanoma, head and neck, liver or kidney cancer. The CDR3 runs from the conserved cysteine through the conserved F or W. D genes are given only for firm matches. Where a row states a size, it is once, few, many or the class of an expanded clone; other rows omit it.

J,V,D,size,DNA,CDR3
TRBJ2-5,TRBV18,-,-,TGTGCCAGCTCACCAGGAGGGGTAGGATTGTACCAAGAGACCCAGTACTTC,CASSPGGVGLYQETQYF
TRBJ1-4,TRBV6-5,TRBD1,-,TGTGCCAGCAGCCCCAGGGGGACTAATGAAAAACTGTTTTTT,CASSPRGTNEKLFF
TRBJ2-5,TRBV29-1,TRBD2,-,TGCAGCGTCTGGGGCGGGAGAGAGACCCAGTACTTC,CSVWGGRETQYF
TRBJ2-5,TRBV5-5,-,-,TGTGCCAGCAGCTCCACGGACTACGGAGAAGGGACCCAGTACTTC,CASSSTDYGEGTQYF
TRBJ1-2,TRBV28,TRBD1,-,TGTGCCAGCAGTCCGGACAGGGGCTTTGGCTACACCTTC,CASSPDRGFGYTF
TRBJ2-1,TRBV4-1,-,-,TGCGCCAGCAGCCAAGATAAGGGGGCCTACAATGAGCAGTTCTTC,CASSQDKGAYNEQFF
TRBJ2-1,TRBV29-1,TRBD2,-,TGCAGCGCCGCCGGGACTAGCGCGTATGAGCAGTTCTTC,CSAAGTSAYEQFF
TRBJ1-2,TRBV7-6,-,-,TGTGCCAGCAGCTTATCCCAGGGATCCTATGGCTACACCTTC,CASSLSQGSYGYTF
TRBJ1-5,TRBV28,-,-,TGTGCCAGCAGTTTAGTGAGGGGCAATCAGCCCCAGCATTTT,CASSLVRGNQPQHF
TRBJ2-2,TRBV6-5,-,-,TGTGCCAGCAGTTACGGCACCGGGGAGCTGTTTTTT,CASSYGTGELFF
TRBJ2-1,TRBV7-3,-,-,TGTGCCAGCAGCTCAGGGGGGCTAGCGCAGAATGAGCAGTTCTTC,CASSSGGLAQNEQFF
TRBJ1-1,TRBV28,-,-,TGTGCCAGCAGTTTACAGGTCCCCTACTCGTCGGGAGCTTTCTTT,CASSLQVPYSSGAFF
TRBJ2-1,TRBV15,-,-,TGTGCCACCAGCAGAGATAAGGGCGGGGCCTCCTACAATGAGCAGTTCTTC,CATSRDKGGASYNEQFF
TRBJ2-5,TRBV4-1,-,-,TGCGCCAGCAGCCAGATGGGCAACCAAGAGACCCAGTACTTC,CASSQMGNQETQYF
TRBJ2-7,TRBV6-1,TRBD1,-,TGTGCCAGCAGTGAAGTTCGGATCAGGGGGCTCGGGTCCTACGAGCAGTACTTC,CASSEVRIRGLGSYEQYF
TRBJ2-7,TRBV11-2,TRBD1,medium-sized,TGTGCCAGCAGCTTAGGAGGGGGCGGATCCTACGAGCAGTACTTC,CASSLGGGGSYEQYF